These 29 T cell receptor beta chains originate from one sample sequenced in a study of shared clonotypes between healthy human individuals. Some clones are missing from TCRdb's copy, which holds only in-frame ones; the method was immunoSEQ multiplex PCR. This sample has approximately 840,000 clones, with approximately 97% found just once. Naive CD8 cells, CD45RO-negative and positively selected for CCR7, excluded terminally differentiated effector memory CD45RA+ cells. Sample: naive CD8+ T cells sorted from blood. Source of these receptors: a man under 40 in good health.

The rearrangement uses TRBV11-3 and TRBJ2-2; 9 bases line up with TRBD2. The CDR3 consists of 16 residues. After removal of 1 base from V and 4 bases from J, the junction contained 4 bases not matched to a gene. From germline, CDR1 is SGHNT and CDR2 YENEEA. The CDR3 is CASSLGAGGSTGELFF. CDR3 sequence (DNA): TGTGCCAGCAGCTTAGGAGCGGGAGGCAGCACCGGGGAGCTGTTTTTT.

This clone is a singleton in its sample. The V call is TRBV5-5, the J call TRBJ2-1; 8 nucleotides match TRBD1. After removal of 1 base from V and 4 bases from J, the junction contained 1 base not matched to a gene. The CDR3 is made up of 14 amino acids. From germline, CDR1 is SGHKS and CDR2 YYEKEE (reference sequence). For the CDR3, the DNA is TGTGCCAGCAGCTTGACAGGGGGATACAATGAGCAGTTCTTC. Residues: CASSLTGGYNEQFF.

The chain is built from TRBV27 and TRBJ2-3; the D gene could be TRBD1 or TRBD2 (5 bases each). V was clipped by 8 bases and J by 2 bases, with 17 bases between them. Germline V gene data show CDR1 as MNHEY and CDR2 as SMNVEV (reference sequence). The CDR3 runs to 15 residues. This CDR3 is CASAGRQTNTDTQYF. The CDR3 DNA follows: TGTGCCAGCGCCGGACGACAGACTAACACAGATACGCAGTATTTT.

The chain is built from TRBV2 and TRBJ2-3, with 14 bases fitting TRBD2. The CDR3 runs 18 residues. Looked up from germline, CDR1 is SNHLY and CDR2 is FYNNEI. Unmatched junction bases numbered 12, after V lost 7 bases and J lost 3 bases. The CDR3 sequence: CASTDRGLAGVGTDTQYF. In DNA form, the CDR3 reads TGTGCCAGCACCGACAGGGGACTAGCGGGAGTCGGGACAGATACGCAGTATTTT.

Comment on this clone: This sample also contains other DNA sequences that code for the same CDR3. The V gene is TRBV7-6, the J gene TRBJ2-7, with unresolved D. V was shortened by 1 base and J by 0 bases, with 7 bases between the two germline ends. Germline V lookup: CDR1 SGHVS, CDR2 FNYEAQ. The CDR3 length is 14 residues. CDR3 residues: CASSLGSSSYEQYF. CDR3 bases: TGTGCCAGCAGCTTAGGGAGTTCCTCCTACGAGCAGTACTTC. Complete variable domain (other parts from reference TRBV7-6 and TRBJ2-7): GAGVSQSPRYKVTKRGQDVALRCDPISGHVSLYWYRQALGQGPEFLTYFNYEAQQDKSGLPNDRFSAERPEGSISTLTIQRTEQRDSAMYRCASSLGSSSYEQYFGPGTRLTVT.

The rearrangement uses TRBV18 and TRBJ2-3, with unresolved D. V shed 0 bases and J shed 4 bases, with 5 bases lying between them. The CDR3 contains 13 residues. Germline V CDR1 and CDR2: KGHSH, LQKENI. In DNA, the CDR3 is TGTGCCAGCTCACCACCGGTCTCAGATACGCAGTATTTT. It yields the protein CASSPPVSDTQYF.

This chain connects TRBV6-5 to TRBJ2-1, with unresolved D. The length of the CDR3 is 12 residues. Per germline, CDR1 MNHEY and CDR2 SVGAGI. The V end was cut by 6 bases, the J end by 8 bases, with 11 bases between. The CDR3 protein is CASSPTGDEQFF. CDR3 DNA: TGTGCCAGCAGCCCCACCGGAGATGAGCAGTTCTTC.

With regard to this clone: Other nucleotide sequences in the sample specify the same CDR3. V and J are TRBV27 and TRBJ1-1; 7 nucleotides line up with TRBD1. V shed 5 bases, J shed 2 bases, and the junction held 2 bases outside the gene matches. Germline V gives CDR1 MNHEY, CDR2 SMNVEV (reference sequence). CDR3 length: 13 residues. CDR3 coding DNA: TGTGCCAGCAGTCTAGGGGGCAACACTGAAGCTTTCTTT. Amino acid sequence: CASSLGGNTEAFF.

Here the CDR3 DNA reads TGTGCCAGCAGTCCGCCTGGACTAGTTTCAGATACGCAGTATTTT. Translated, it gives CASSPPGLVSDTQYF. The J gene is TRBJ2-3, the V gene TRBV27, with 7 bases fitting TRBD2. With 5 bases clipped from V and 4 bases from J, the junction kept 9 bases outside the gene matches. The CDR3 covers 15 residues. Germline CDR1 is MNHEY and CDR2 is SMNVEV (reference sequence).

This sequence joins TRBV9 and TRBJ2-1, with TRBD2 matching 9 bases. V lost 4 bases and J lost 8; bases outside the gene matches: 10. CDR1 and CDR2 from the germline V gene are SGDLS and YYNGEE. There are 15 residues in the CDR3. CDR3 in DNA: TGTGCCAGCAGCCCTAGCGGGATATCAGTCGATGAGCAGTTCTTC. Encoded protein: CASSPSGISVDEQFF.

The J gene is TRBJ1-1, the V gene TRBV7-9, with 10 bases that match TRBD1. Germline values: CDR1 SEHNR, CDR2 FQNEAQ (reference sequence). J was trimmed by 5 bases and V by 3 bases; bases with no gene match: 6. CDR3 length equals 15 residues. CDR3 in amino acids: CASSFRDRGQTEAFF. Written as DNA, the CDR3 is TGTGCCAGCAGCTTTCGGGACAGGGGACAAACTGAAGCTTTCTTT. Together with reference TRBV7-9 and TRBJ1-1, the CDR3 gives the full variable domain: DTGVSQNPRHKITKRGQNVTFRCDPISEHNRLYWYRQTLGQGPEFLTYFQNEAQLEKSRLLSDRFSAERPKGSFSTLEIQRTEQGDSAMYLCASSFRDRGQTEAFFGQGTRLTVV.

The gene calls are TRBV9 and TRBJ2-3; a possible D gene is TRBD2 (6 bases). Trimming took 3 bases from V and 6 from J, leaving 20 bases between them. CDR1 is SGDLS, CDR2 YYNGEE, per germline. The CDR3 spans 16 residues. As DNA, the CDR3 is TGTGCCAGCAGCGAAGGGAGGCAGGAAAGCAGGGATACGCAGTATTTT. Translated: CASSEGRQESRDTQYF. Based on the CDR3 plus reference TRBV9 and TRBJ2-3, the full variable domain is DSGVTQTPKHLITATGQRVTLRCSPRSGDLSVYWYQQSLDQGLQFLIQYYNGEERAKGNILERFSAQQFPDLHSELNLSSLELGDSALYFCASSEGRQESRDTQYFGPGTRLTVL.

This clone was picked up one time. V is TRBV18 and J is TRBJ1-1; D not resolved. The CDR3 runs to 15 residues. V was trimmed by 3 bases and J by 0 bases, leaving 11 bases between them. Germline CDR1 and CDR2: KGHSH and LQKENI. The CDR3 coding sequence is TGTGCCAGCTCACCCCCGACCGCTATGAACACTGAAGCTTTCTTT. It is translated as CASSPPTAMNTEAFF.

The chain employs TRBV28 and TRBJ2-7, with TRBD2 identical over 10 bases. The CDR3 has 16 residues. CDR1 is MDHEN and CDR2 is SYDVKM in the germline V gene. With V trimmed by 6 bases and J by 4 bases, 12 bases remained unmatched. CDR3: CASSLRTSGGGYEQYF. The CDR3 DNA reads TGTGCCAGCAGCTTACGGACTAGCGGAGGGGGGTACGAGCAGTACTTC.

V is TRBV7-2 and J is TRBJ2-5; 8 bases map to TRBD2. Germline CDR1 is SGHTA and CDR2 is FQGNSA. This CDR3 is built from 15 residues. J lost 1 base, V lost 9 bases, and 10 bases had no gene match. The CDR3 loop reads CASRGTSGPQETQYF. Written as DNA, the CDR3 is TGTGCCAGTAGGGGCACTAGCGGACCCCAAGAGACCCAGTACTTC. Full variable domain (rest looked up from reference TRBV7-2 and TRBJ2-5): GAGVSQSPSNKVTEKGKDVELRCDPISGHTALYWYRQSLGQGLEFLIYFQGNSAPDKSGLPSDRFSAERTGGSVSTLTIQRTQQEDSAVYLCASRGTSGPQETQYFGPGTRLLVL.

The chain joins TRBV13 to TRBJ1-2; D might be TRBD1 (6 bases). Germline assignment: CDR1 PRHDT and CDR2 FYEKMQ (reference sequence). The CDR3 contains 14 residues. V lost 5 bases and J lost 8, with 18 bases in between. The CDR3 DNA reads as TGTGCCAGCAGCGCCGGGACAACCGCAGAGGGCTACACCTTC. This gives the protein CASSAGTTAEGYTF.

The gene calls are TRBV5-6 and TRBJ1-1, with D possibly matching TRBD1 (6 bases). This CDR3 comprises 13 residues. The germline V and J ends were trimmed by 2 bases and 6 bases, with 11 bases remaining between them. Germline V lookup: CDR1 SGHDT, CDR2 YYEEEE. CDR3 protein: CASSLGGIAEAFF. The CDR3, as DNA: TGTGCCAGCAGCTTAGGGGGGATCGCTGAAGCTTTCTTT.

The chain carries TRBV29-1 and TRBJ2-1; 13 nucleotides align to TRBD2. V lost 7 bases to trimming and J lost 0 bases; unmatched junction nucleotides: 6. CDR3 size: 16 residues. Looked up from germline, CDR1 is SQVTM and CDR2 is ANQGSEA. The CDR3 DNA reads TGCAGCGCCGCGGGACTAGCGGGAACCTCCTACAATGAGCAGTTCTTC. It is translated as CSAAGLAGTSYNEQFF.

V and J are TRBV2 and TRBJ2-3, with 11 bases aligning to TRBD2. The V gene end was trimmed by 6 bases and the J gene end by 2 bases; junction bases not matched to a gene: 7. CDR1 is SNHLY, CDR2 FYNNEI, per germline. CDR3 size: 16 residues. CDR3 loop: CASRYMGLADTDTQYF. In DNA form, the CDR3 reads TGTGCCAGCAGATACATGGGACTAGCGGACACAGATACGCAGTATTTT.

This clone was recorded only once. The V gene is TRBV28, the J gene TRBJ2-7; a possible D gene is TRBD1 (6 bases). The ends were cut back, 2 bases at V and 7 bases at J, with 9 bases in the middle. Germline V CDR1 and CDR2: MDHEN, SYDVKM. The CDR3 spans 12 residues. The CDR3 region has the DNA TGTGCCAGCAGTTTAAACAGGGATGAGCAGTACTTC. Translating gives CASSLNRDEQYF.

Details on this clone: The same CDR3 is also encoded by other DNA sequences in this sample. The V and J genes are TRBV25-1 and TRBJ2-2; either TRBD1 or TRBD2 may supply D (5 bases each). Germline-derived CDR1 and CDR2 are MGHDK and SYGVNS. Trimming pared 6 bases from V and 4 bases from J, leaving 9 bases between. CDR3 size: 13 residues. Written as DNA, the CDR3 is TGTGCCAGCAGCCCGGGGACCACCGGGGAGCTGTTTTTT. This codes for CASSPGTTGELFF.

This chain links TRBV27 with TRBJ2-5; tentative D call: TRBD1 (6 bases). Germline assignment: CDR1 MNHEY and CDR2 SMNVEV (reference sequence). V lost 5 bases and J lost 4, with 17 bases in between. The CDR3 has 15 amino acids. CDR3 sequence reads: CASSSQKQGRETQYF. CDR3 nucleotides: TGTGCCAGCAGTAGCCAAAAACAGGGACGAGAGACCCAGTACTTC.

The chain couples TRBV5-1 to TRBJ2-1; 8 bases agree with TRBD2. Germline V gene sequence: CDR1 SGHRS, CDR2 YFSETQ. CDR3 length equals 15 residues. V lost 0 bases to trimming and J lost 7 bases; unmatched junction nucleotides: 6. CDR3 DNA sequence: TGCGCCAGCAGCTTGGAGGGACTAGTCGGTAATGAGCAGTTCTTC. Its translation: CASSLEGLVGNEQFF.

CDR3 residues: CATQRGGGNQPQHF. Written as DNA, the CDR3 is TGTGCCACCCAACGAGGGGGGGGCAATCAGCCCCAGCATTTT. V usage is TRBV27 and J usage is TRBJ1-5, with a tentative D call TRBD1 (6 bases). CDR1 MNHEY and CDR2 SMNVEV come from the germline V gene (reference sequence). CDR3 length: 14 amino acids. V was trimmed by 10 bases and J by 2 bases, leaving 15 bases between them.

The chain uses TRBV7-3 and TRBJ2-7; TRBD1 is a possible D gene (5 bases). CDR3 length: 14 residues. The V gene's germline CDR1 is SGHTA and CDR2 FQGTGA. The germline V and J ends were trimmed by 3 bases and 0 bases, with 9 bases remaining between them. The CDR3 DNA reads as TGTGCCAGCAGCTTTACAGGTATCTCCTACGAGCAGTACTTC. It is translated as CASSFTGISYEQYF.

CDR3 in DNA: TGTGCCAGCAGTTTAGCCCCTCTAATTAATGAGCAGTTCTTC. This encodes CASSLAPLINEQFF. V gene TRBV27 combines with J gene TRBJ2-1, with D hard to call. Trimming cost V 2 bases and J 7 bases, with 12 bases left between them. CDR1 is MNHEY and CDR2 is SMNVEV in the germline V gene (reference sequence). This CDR3 spans 14 amino acids.

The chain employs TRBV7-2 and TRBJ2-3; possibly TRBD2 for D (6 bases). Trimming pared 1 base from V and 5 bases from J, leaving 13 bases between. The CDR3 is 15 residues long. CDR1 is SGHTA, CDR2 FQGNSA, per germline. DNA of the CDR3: TGTGCCAGCAGCTTAGGCCCACGGACTAAAGATACGCAGTATTTT. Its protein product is CASSLGPRTKDTQYF.

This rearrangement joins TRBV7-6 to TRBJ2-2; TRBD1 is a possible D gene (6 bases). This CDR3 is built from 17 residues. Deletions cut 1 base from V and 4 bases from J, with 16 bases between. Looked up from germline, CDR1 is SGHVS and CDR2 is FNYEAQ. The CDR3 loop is CASSLGFRGRSTGELFF. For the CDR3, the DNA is TGTGCCAGCAGCTTAGGTTTCAGGGGAAGGAGCACCGGGGAGCTGTTTTTT.

The CDR3 region has the DNA TGTGCCAGCAGTACCGGGACTCCGAGCTCCTACGAGCAGTACTTC. Amino acids: CASSTGTPSSYEQYF. The chain carries TRBV2 and TRBJ2-7; TRBD2 might be the D (6 bases). The germline gives CDR1 SNHLY, CDR2 FYNNEI. Trimming stripped 5 bases from V and 0 bases from J, with 14 bases between. This CDR3 is built from 15 residues.